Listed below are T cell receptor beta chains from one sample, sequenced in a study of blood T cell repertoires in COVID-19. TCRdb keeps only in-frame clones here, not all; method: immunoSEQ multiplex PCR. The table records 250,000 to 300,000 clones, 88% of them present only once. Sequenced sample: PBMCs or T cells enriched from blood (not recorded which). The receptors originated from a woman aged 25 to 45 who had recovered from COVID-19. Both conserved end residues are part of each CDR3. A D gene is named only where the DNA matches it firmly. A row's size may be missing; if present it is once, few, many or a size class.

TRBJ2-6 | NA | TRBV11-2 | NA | TGTGCCAGCAGCCCACTAGGGCTAAGCTCTGGGGCCAACGTCCTGACTTTC | CASSPLGLSSGANVLTF
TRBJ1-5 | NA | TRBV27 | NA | TGTGCCAGCAGTTTATCGGGGAAAGGACTGCCGAGAGGGTATAGCAATCAGCCCCAGCATTTT | CASSLSGKGLPRGYSNQPQHF
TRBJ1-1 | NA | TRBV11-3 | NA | TGTGCCTCTCGGGGGAGGGTTGGCACTGAAGCTTTCTTT | CASRGRVGTEAFF
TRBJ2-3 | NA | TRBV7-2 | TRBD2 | TGTGCCAGCAGCTTATTGGGCCTAGCGGGAGTTAATACGCAGTATTTT | CASSLLGLAGVNTQYF
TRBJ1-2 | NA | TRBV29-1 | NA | TGCAGCGTTGAAGATACCGGATGGCGAGGGGGCTACACCTTC | CSVEDTGWRGGYTF
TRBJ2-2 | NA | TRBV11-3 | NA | TGTGCCAGCCGGCGGCAGGGTGCGGACACCGGGGAGCTGTTTTTT | CASRRQGADTGELFF
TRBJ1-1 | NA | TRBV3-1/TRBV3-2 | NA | TGTGCCAGCAGCCCCTTCCCCGGGATGGAAGCTTTCTTT | CASSPFPGMEAFF
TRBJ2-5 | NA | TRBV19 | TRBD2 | TGTGCCAGTAGTACCTCCGGGACTACCGATGGGGCCCAGTACTTC | CASSTSGTTDGAQYF
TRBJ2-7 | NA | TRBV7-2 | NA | TGTGCCAGCAGCTTAAACAGGCTCACCTACGAGCAGTACTTC | CASSLNRLTYEQYF
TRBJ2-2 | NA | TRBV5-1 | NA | TGCGCCAGCAGTCTTTCTAGCACCTACACCGGGGAGCTGTTTTTT | CASSLSSTYTGELFF
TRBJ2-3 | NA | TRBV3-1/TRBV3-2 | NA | TGTGCCAGCAGCCAAGATTGGGCTGCCCAGGGTACGCAGTATTTT | CASSQDWAAQGTQYF
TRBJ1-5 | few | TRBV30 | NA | TGTGCCTGGAGTGGGAGTAATCAGCCCCAGCATTTT | CAWSGSNQPQHF
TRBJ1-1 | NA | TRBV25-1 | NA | TGTGCCAGCAGTGAACCTTCGACCGGGTGGACTGAAGCTTTCTTT | CASSEPSTGWTEAFF
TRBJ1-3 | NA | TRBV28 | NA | TGTGCCAGCAGTTCCGACCCGGGGGGCCCCCTTGGAAACACCATATATTTT | CASSSDPGGPLGNTIYF
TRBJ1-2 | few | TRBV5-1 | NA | TGCGCCAGCAGCCCCCTAGCCCGCATTAACTATGGCTACACCTTC | CASSPLARINYGYTF
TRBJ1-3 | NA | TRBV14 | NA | TGTGCCAGCAGCGAACTGGGGGCTGCTGGAAACACCATATATTTT | CASSELGAAGNTIYF
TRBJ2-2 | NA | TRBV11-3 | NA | TGTGCCAGCAGCTTAGGAGGGAACACCGGGGAGCTGTTTTTT | CASSLGGNTGELFF
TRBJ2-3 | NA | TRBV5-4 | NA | TGTGCCAGCAGCTTGGTTCTAGATACGCAGTATTTT | CASSLVLDTQYF
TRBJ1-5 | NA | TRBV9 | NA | TGTGCCAGCAGCTTGGGAGATAGCAATCAGCCCCAGCATTTT | CASSLGDSNQPQHF
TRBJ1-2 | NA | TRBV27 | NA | TGTGCCAGCAGACAAGACAGGTTCTATGGCTACACCTTC | CASRQDRFYGYTF
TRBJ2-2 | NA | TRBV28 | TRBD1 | TGTGCCAGCAGTTACCATCGACAGGGGTGGGACACCGGGGAGCTGTTTTTT | CASSYHRQGWDTGELFF
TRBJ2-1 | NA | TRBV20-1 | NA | TGCAGTGCTAGTGCGCTCCGCATAGCCGACAATGAGCAGTTCTTC | CSASALRIADNEQFF
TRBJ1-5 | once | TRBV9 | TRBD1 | TGTGCCAGCAGCGCACTACAGGGGGGCCAGCCCCAGCATTTT | CASSALQGGQPQHF
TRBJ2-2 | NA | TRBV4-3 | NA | TGCGCCAGCAGCCAAGTTATCGGGGTCACCGGGGAGCTGTTTTTT | CASSQVIGVTGELFF
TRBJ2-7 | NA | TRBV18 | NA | TGTGCCAGCTCACCAGGCCGAGCGAAAATTTACGAGCAGTACTTC | CASSPGRAKIYEQYF
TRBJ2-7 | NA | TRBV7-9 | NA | TGTGCCAGCAGGACAGGAGGTGTCTACGAGCAGTACTTC | CASRTGGVYEQYF
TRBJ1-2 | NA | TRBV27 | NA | TGTGCCACCCATCAGGGAGGGTATGGCTACACCTTC | CATHQGGYGYTF
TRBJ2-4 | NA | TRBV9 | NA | TGTGCCAGCAGCGTAGTCCGAGGGCAAAACATTCAGTACTTC | CASSVVRGQNIQYF
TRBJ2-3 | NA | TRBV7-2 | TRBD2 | TGTGCCAGCAGGAACCGGCCAGTAGCGGGGGTTGGAGATACGCAGTATTTT | CASRNRPVAGVGDTQYF
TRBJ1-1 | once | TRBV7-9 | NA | TGTGCCAGCAGCCAAGGGGGTAAGGACACTGAAGCTTTCTTT | CASSQGGKDTEAFF
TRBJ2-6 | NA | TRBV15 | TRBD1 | TGTGCCATTACAGGGGATCCAGGGGCCAACGTCCTGACTTTC | CAITGDPGANVLTF
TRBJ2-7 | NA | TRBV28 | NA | TGTGCCAGCAGTTCGACACGATTTGGTCCGGGATACGAGCAGTACTTC | CASSSTRFGPGYEQYF
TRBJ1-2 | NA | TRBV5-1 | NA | TGCGCCAGCAGCTTTGACCGGGCCCGGGGAGGCTATGGCTACACCTTC | CASSFDRARGGYGYTF
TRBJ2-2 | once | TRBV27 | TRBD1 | TGTGCCAGCAGTTCTTACAGGGGGCTTAGCACCGGGGAGCTGTTTTTT | CASSSYRGLSTGELFF
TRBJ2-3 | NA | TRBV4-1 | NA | TGCGCCAGCAGCCAAGAGGAGGGAGATACGCAGTATTTT | CASSQEEGDTQYF
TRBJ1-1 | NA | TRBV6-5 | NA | TGTGCCAGCAGTTACACCGGGGGGTCCGACACTGAAGCTTTCTTT | CASSYTGGSDTEAFF
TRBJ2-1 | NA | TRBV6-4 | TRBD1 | TGTGCCAGCAGTTTAACCGGGACAGGGGAAGGCAATGAGCAGTTCTTC | CASSLTGTGEGNEQFF
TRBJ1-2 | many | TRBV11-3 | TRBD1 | TGTGCCAGCAGCGCAGAAGGAAGGGGGCAGGACTATGGCTACACCTTC | CASSAEGRGQDYGYTF
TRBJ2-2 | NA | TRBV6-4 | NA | TGTGCCAGCCAACAGGGTTCGAACACCGGGGAGCTGTTTTTT | CASQQGSNTGELFF
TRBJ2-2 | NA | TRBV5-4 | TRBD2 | TGTGCCAGCAGCCCGGCGGGAGGGGACACCGGGGAGCTGTTTTTT | CASSPAGGDTGELFF
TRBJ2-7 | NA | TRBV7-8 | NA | TGTGCCAGCAGCTCCCCTCAAGCTTCAGGGCACCTTTTTTACGAGCAGTACTTC | CASSSPQASGHLFYEQYF
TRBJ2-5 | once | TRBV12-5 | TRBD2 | TGTGCTAGTGGTTCTGGGGGGGCCCAGTACTTC | CASGSGGAQYF
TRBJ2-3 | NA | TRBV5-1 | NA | TGCGCCAGCAGCAGACGGGCAGATACGCAGTATTTT | CASSRRADTQYF
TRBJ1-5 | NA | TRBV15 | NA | TGTGCCACCAGCAGTCCGTCGAGAGGGACAATCAATCAGCCCCAGCATTTT | CATSSPSRGTINQPQHF
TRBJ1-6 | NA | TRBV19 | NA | TGTGCCAGTAAATTGGCTGGCTCACCCCTCCACTTT | CASKLAGSPLHF
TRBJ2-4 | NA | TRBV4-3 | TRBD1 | TGCGCCAGCAGCCAAGGGACAGGGGGCGTTCAGTACTTC | CASSQGTGGVQYF
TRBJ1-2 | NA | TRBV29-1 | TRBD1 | TGCAGCGTTGGCCGGGACAGAGACTTCTATGGCTACACCTTC | CSVGRDRDFYGYTF
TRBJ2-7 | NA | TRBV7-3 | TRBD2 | TGTGCCAGCAGCCTGGGACTAGCGGGGAGCGAGCAGTACTTC | CASSLGLAGSEQYF
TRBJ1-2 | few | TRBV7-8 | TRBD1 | TGTGCCAGCAGCGGTGACAGGGCGACGGGGTATGGCTACACCTTC | CASSGDRATGYGYTF
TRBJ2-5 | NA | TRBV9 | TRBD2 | TGTGCCAGCAGCGTTAGCGGGGGCCTGCAGACCCAGTACTTC | CASSVSGGLQTQYF
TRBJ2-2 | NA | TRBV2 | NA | TGTGCCAGCAGTGAATGGATCTCGGACGGACACCCCGGGGAGCTGTTTTTT | CASSEWISDGHPGELFF
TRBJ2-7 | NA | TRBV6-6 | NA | TGTGCCAGCAGTTACTGGTCAGGCGTAGACGAGCAGTACTTC | CASSYWSGVDEQYF
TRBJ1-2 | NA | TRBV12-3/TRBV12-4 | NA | TGTGCCAGCAGTTCGCAGGGATATGGCTACACCTTC | CASSSQGYGYTF
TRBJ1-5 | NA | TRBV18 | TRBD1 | TGTGCCAGCTCCGAGGGCCAGGGGGCCAGCAATCAGCCCCAGCATTTT | CASSEGQGASNQPQHF
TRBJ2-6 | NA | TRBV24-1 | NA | TGTGCCACGAGCTCTGGGGCCAACGTCCTGACTTTC | CATSSGANVLTF
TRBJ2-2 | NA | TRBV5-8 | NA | TGTGCCAGCAGCAGTCGGAGTTTCACCGGGGAGCTGTTTTTT | CASSSRSFTGELFF
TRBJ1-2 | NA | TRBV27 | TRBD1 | TGTGCCAGCAGTTTTACCCCTTCGACAGGGCTTGGCTACACCTTC | CASSFTPSTGLGYTF
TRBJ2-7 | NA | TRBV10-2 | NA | TGCGCCAGCTGTAGGCTAGAGCGTTACGAGCAGTACTTC | CASCRLERYEQYF
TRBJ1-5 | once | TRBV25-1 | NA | TGTGCCAGCAGTGAATTCGGGGGGAGCAATCAGCCCCAGCATTTT | CASSEFGGSNQPQHF
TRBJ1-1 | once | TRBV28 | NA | TGTGCCAGCAGTTCGAATACAGGGAGGGGGACTGAAGCTTTCTTT | CASSSNTGRGTEAFF